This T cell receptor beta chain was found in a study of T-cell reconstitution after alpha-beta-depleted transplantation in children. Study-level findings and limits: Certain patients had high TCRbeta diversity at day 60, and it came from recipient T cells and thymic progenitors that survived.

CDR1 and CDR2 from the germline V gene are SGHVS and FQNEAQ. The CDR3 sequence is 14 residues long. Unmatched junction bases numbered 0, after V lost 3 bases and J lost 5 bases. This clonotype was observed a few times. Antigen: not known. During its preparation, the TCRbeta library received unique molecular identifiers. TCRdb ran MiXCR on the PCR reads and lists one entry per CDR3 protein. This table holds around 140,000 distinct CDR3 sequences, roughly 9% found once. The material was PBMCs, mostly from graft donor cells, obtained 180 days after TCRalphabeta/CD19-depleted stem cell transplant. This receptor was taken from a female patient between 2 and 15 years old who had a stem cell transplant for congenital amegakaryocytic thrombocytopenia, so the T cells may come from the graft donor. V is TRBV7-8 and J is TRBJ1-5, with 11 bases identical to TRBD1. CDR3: CASSLDRGHQPQHF. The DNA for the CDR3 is TGTGCCAGCAGCTTGGACAGGGGGCATCAGCCCCAGCATTTT.